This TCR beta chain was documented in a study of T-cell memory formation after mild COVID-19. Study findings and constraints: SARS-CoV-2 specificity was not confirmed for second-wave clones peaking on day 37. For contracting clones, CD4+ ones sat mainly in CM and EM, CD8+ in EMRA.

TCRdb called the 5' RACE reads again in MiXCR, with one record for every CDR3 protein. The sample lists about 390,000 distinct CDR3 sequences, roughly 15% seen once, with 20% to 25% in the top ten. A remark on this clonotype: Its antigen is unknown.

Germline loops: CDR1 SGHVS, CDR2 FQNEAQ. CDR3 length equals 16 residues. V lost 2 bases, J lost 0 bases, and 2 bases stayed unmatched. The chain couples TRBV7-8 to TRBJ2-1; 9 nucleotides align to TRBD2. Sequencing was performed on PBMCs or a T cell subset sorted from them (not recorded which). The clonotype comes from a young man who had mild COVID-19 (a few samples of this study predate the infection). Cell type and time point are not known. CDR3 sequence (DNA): TGTGCCAGCAGCTTAAGGCGGGGGGGCTCCTACAATGAGCAGTTCTTC. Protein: CASSLRRGGSYNEQFF. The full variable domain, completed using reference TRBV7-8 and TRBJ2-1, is GAGVSQSPRYKVAKRGQDVALRCDPISGHVSLFWYQQALGQGPEFLTYFQNEAQLDKSGLPSDRFFAERPEGSVSTLKIQRTQQEDSAVYLCASSLRRGGSYNEQFFGPGTRLTVL.